These T cell receptor beta chains were read from a single sample in a study of blood T cell repertoires in COVID-19. This table comes from immunoSEQ multiplex PCR, and its TCRdb copy is limited to in-frame clones, with some not included. The sample holds some 110,000 clones; about nine tenths are singletons and the top ten take 1.8%. The sample taken for sequencing was peripheral blood. The receptors come from a human donor with active COVID-19. The donor label of this sample is uncertain. CDR3s leave out the opening cysteine and the closing phenylalanine or tryptophan. Fields, in order: V gene, CDR3 protein.

v_call: TRBV18
cdr3_aa: ASSPIFGTESNNYGYT

v_call: TRBV27
cdr3_aa: ASSLGSGGNEQF

v_call: TRBV20-1
cdr3_aa: SARDAGSNT

v_call: TRBV5-1
cdr3_aa: ASSLGGQMNTEAF

v_call: TRBV3-1/TRBV3-2
cdr3_aa: ASSQDTEPGYEQY

v_call: TRBV19
cdr3_aa: ASSSQGHTGELF

v_call: TRBV7-9
cdr3_aa: ASSLNMDEQY

v_call: TRBV15
cdr3_aa: ATSRDTGRETQY

v_call: TRBV5-1
cdr3_aa: ASSYAGQDGNTIY

v_call: TRBV4-3
cdr3_aa: ASSQVRSYEQY

v_call: TRBV28
cdr3_aa: ASSPPGGPETQY

v_call: TRBV28
cdr3_aa: ASSVGGLSGNTIY

v_call: TRBV2
cdr3_aa: ASRWTGENTGELF